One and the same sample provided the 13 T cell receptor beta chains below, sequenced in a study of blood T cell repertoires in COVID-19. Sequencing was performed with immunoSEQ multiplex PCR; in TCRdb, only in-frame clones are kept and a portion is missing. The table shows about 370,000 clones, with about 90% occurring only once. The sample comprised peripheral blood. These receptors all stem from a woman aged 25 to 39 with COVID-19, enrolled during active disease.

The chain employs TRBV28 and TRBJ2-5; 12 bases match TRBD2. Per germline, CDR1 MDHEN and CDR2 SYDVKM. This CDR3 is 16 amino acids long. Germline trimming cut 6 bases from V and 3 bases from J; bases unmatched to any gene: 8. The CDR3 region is CASSLTSGGREETQYF. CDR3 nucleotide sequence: TGTGCCAGCAGCCTCACTAGCGGGGGGCGAGAAGAGACCCAGTACTTC.

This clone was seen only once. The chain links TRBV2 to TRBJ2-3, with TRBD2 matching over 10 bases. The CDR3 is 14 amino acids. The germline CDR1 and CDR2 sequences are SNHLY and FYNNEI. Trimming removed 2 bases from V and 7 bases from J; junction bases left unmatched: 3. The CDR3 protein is CASSELAGVNTQYF. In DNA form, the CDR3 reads TGTGCCAGCAGTGAACTAGCGGGAGTAAATACGCAGTATTTT.

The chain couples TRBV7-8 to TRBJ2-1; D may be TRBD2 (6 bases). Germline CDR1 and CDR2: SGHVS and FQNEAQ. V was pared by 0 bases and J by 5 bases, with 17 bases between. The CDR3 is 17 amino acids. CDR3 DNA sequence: TGTGCCAGCAGCTTAGCCTTAGCGGTGTCTCCCAACAATGAGCAGTTCTTC. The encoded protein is CASSLALAVSPNNEQFF.

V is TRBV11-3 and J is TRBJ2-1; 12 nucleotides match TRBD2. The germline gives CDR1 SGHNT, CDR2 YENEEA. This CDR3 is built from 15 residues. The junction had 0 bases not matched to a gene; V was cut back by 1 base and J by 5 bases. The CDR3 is CASSLGTSGNNEQFF. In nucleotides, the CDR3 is TGTGCCAGCAGCTTAGGGACTAGCGGGAACAATGAGCAGTTCTTC.

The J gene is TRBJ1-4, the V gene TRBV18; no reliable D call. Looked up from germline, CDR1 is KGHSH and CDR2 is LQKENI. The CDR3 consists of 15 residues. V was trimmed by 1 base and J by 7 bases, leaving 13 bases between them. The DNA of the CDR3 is TGTGCCAGCTCACCACAAAGGCCCGAGGGTGAAAAACTGTTTTTT. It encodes CASSPQRPEGEKLFF.

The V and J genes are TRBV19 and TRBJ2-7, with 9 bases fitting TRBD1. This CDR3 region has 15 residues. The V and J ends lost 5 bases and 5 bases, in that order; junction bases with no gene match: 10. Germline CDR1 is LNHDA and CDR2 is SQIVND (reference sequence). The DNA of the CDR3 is TGTGCCAGTAGTGACACCCGGGACAGGGACCACGAGCAGTACGTC. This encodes CASSDTRDRDHEQYV.

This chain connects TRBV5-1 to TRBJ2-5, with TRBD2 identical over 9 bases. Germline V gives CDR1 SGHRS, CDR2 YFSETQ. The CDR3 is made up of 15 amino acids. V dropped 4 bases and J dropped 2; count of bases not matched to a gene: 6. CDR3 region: CASSGGTSIQETQYF. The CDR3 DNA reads TGCGCCAGCAGCGGCGGGACTAGCATACAAGAGACCCAGTACTTC.

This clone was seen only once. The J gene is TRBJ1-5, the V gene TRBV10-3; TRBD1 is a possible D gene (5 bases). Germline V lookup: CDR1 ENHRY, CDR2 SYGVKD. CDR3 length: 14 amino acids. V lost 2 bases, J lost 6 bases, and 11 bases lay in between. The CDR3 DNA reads TGTGCCATCAGTGAGGGAGGGGCAGGTCAGCCCCAGCATTTT. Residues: CAISEGGAGQPQHF.

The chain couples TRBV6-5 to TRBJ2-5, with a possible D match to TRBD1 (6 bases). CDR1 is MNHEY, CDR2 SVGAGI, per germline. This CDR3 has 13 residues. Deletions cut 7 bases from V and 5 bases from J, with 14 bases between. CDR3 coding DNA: TGTGCCAGCAAAGGACAGACTGGGGAGACCCAGTACTTC. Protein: CASKGQTGETQYF.

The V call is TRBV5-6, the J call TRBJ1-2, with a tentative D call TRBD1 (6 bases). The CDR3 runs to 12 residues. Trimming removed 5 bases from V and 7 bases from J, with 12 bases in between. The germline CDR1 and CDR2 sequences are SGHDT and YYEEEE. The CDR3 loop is CASSIQGTGYTF. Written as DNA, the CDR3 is TGTGCCAGCAGTATACAGGGTACTGGCTACACCTTC.

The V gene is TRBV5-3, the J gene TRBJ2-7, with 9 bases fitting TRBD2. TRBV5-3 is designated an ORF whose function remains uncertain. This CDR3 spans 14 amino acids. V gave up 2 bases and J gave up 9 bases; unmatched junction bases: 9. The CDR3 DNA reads TGTGCCAGAAGCTTTTTTAGCGGGAGAGGTAGGCAGTACGTC. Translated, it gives CARSFFSGRGRQYV.

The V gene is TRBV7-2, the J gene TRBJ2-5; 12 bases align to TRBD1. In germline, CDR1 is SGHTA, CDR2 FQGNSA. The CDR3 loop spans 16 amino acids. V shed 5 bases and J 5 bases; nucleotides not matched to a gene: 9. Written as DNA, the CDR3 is TGTGCCAGCAGCCCGGGACAGGGGGCAAGGTGGGAGACCCAGTACTTC. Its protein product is CASSPGQGARWETQYF.

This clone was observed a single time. DNA for the CDR3: TGCGCCAGCAGCCAGGACCTTAGCGGGGGGGGAGTTGATGAGCAGTTCTTC. The encoded protein is CASSQDLSGGGVDEQFF. This chain joins TRBV4-3 and TRBJ2-1; 11 nucleotides line up with TRBD2. Germline CDR1 and CDR2: LGHNA and YSLEER. The trim removed 3 bases at V and 8 bases at J, leaving 12 bases unmatched. The CDR3 runs 17 residues.